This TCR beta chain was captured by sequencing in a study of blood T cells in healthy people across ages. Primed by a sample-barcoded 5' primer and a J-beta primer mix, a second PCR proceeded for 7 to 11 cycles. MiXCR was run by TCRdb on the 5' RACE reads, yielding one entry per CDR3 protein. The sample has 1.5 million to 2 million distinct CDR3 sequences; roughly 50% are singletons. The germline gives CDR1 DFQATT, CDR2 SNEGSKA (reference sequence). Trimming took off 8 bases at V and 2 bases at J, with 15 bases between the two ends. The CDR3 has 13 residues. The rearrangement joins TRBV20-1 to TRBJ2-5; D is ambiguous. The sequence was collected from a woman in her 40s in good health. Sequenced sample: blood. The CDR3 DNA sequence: TGCAGTCTTCAAGGGCCAGCACAAGAGACCCAGTACTTC. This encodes CSLQGPAQETQYF.